The rows below give T cell receptor beta chains drawn from one sample of a study of cytomegalovirus exposure and HLA in healthy donors. The method was immunoSEQ multiplex PCR; TCRdb's version includes in-frame clones alone and lacks a portion of them. The data contain fewer than 250,000 clones, over 60% of them singletons. Input material: PBMCs. These receptors came from a woman in her twenties or thirties in good health and CMV-seropositive. CDR3s include the opening cysteine and the closing phenylalanine or tryptophan. The D gene is left open where the match is weak. Clone size is given for some rows only: seen once, a few or many times, or a class if the clone is expanded.

>NA|TRBJ2-1|NA|TRBV5-1
CASSLGELGNEQFF
TGCGCCAGCAGCTTGGGGGAGCTGGGCAATGAGCAGTTCTTC
>NA|TRBJ2-7|NA|TRBV27
CASRFKSAGMNEQYF
TGTGCCAGCAGATTCAAGAGTGCAGGTATGAACGAGCAGTACTTC
>TRBD2|TRBJ2-3|few|TRBV5-1
CASSLTSEDTQYF
TGCGCCAGCAGCTTAACTAGCGAAGATACGCAGTATTTT
>TRBD1|TRBJ2-7|NA|TRBV18
CASSTTGTGLHEQYF
TGTGCCAGCTCAACTACCGGGACAGGGCTCCACGAGCAGTACTTC
>NA|TRBJ2-5|once|TRBV7-9
CASSLDGDAAQYF
TGTGCCAGCAGCTTAGATGGTGACGCGGCCCAGTACTTC
>TRBD1|TRBJ1-2|once|TRBV2
CASSSNDRGYGYTF
TGTGCCAGCAGTTCTAACGACAGGGGGTATGGCTACACCTTC
>NA|TRBJ2-4|NA|TRBV6-1
CASSEPGSIAKNIQYF
TGTGCCAGCAGTGAACCAGGGTCGATAGCCAAAAACATTCAGTACTTC
>TRBD1|TRBJ2-3|few|TRBV10-1
CASSGDREELTDTQYF
TGCGCCAGCAGTGGCGACAGGGAAGAACTCACAGATACGCAGTATTTT
>NA|TRBJ2-1|NA|TRBV19
CASSKRELINEQFF
TGTGCCAGTAGCAAACGGGAGCTGATCAATGAGCAGTTCTTC
>TRBD2|TRBJ2-3|NA|TRBV27
CASSLVPRDLMGRGTDTQYF
TGTGCCAGCAGTTTGGTCCCGCGGGACCTAATGGGGAGGGGCACAGATACGCAGTATTTT
>NA|TRBJ1-2|NA|TRBV5-4
CASSSVVDYGYTF
TGTGCCAGCAGCTCTGTCGTCGACTATGGCTACACCTTC
>NA|TRBJ2-3|NA|TRBV2
CASSEWASTDTQYF
TGTGCCAGCAGTGAGTGGGCCTCCACCGATACGCAGTATTTT
>NA|TRBJ1-6|once|TRBV19
CASSSRQASSYNSPLHF
TGTGCCAGTAGTTCAAGACAGGCGAGCTCCTATAATTCACCCCTCCACTTT
>NA|TRBJ2-7|NA|TRBV10-3
CAIGDPEDRNYEQYF
TGTGCCATCGGCGACCCCGAGGACAGAAACTACGAGCAGTACTTC
>TRBD2|TRBJ2-2|NA|TRBV29-1
CSVEKPRSGGTGELFF
TGCAGCGTTGAAAAACCCCGTTCGGGAGGTACCGGGGAGCTGTTTTTT
>NA|TRBJ1-1|NA|TRBV28
CASSRGGLPEAFF
TGTGCCAGCAGTCGGGGGGGGCTCCCTGAAGCTTTCTTT
>TRBD2|TRBJ2-1|few|TRBV15
CATSRARTSVNNEQFF
TGTGCCACCAGCAGAGCAAGGACTAGCGTCAACAATGAGCAGTTCTTC
>TRBD2|TRBJ2-2|few|TRBV12-5
CASATSGFTGELFF
TGTGCTAGTGCCACTAGCGGGTTCACCGGGGAGCTGTTTTTT
>TRBD1|TRBJ1-5|NA|TRBV2
CASSAGGGNQPQHF
TGTGCCAGCAGTGCAGGGGGAGGCAATCAGCCCCAGCATTTT
>NA|TRBJ2-3|NA|TRBV5-1
CASSLIGGGTDTQYF
TGCGCCAGCAGCTTGATAGGAGGGGGCACAGATACGCAGTATTTT
>TRBD1|TRBJ1-6|NA|TRBV10-3
CATSQTGPFNSPLHF
TGTGCCACCAGTCAGACAGGGCCCTTTAATTCACCCCTCCACTTT
>NA|TRBJ2-7|NA|TRBV7-2
CASSFRTSATYEQYF
TGTGCCAGCAGCTTTAGAACCTCTGCAACCTACGAGCAGTACTTC
>TRBD1|TRBJ1-1|once|TRBV28
CASSPPGAGGVGIAFF
TGTGCCAGCAGTCCCCCCGGGGCAGGGGGCGTAGGGATAGCTTTCTTT
>NA|TRBJ2-7|NA|TRBV28
CASSLKSAGRDEQYF
TGTGCCAGCAGTTTAAAGTCTGCTGGCAGGGACGAGCAGTACTTC
>TRBD1|TRBJ1-5|NA|TRBV10-3
CATATGGFQPQHF
TGTGCCACCGCGACAGGGGGATTTCAGCCCCAGCATTTT
>TRBD1|TRBJ1-2|NA|TRBV14
CASSQSDRVYGYTF
TGTGCCAGCAGCCAATCCGACAGGGTATATGGCTACACCTTC
>NA|TRBJ1-1|NA|TRBV7-9
CASSSGTFMNTEAFF
TGTGCCAGCAGCTCCGGGACATTCATGAACACTGAAGCTTTCTTT
>NA|TRBJ1-5|NA|TRBV19
CASSYAGSRGNQPQHF
TGTGCCAGTAGTTACGCTGGGAGTCGGGGCAATCAGCCCCAGCATTTT
>TRBD1|TRBJ1-2|few|TRBV7-9
CASSKNTGGDGYTF
TGTGCCAGCAGCAAAAACACAGGGGGCGATGGCTACACCTTC
>NA|TRBJ2-7|few|TRBV11-3
CASSSPDGTLYF
TGTGCCAGCAGCTCTCCGGACGGGACTCTCTACTTC
>NA|TRBJ2-3|NA|TRBV5-1
CASSSQGRSTDTQYF
TGCGCCAGCAGCTCCCAGGGTCGGAGCACAGATACGCAGTATTTT
>TRBD2|TRBJ2-7|NA|TRBV2
CASSEIAGGNDEQYF
TGTGCCAGCAGTGAAATCGCGGGAGGTAACGACGAGCAGTACTTC
>NA|TRBJ2-3|NA|TRBV2
CASLRGPGTDTQYF
TGTGCCAGCCTCCGAGGGCCGGGGACAGATACGCAGTATTTT
>NA|TRBJ2-1|NA|TRBV7-2
CASSVSTGYNEQFF
TGTGCCAGCAGCGTTTCGACAGGTTACAATGAGCAGTTCTTC
>TRBD1|TRBJ1-4|NA|TRBV5-6
CASSLAGGQRNEKLFF
TGTGCCAGCAGCTTGGCCGGGGGACAGAGAAATGAAAAACTGTTTTTT
>NA|TRBJ2-7|NA|TRBV10-1
CASSDSEQYF
TGCGCCAGCTCCGACTCCGAGCAGTACTTC
>TRBD2|TRBJ2-2|NA|TRBV29-1
CSVDPSGGNTGELFF
TGCAGCGTTGATCCTAGCGGGGGCAACACCGGGGAGCTGTTTTTT
>NA|TRBJ1-6|once|TRBV6-4
CASTLQRGAHNSPLHF
TGTGCCAGCACCCTACAAAGAGGCGCGCATAATTCACCCCTCCACTTT
>TRBD1|TRBJ1-4|NA|TRBV19
CASSIGQGFNEKLFF
TGTGCCAGTAGTATCGGACAGGGTTTCAATGAAAAACTGTTTTTT
>TRBD1|TRBJ1-2|NA|TRBV7-9
CASSRTGLIYGYTF
TGTGCCAGCAGCCGGACAGGGCTTATCTATGGCTACACCTTC
>TRBD1|TRBJ2-7|NA|TRBV6-5
CASSYSRQGKFEQYF
TGTGCCAGCAGTTACTCGCGACAGGGAAAGTTCGAGCAGTACTTC
>TRBD1|TRBJ2-7|medium-sized|TRBV9
CASSASQGVTYEQYF
TGTGCCAGCAGCGCCTCACAGGGGGTTACCTACGAGCAGTACTTC
>NA|TRBJ1-4|few|TRBV6-1
CASIGGIREKLFF
TGTGCCAGCATCGGTGGTATTCGAGAAAAACTGTTTTTT
>NA|TRBJ1-5|few|TRBV11-2
CASSLIERQPQHF
TGTGCCAGCAGTCTTATTGAGAGGCAGCCCCAGCATTTT
>NA|TRBJ2-4|NA|TRBV9
CASSAGPGLQNIQYF
TGTGCCAGCAGCGCTGGTCCGGGACTTCAAAACATTCAGTACTTC